These 19 T cell receptor beta chains share one sample of origin, sequenced in a study of identical twins. TCRdb recomputed calls from the 5' RACE reads with MiXCR, one row per CDR3 protein. The sample holds some 500,000 distinct CDR3 sequences, 9.6% seen once. These data also featured in a second study, about yellow fever vaccine responses in identical twins.

The sequenced sample was PBMCs. The source of these receptors is a woman between 18 and 29 years old in good health.

This clonotype was counted between two and nine times. The CDR3 DNA follows: TGTGCCAGCAGTGAATTGGGACAGGGCAACACCGGGGAGCTGTTTTTT. It translates to CASSELGQGNTGELFF. J is TRBJ2-2 and V is TRBV2; TRBD1 agrees at 9 bases. The CDR3 contains 16 residues. Germline V gene lookup returns CDR1 SNHLY and CDR2 FYNNEI. J was trimmed by 2 bases and V by 2 bases; bases with no gene match: 3.

The chain couples TRBV13 to TRBJ1-2; 8 positions match TRBD1. V dropped 0 bases and J dropped 6; count of bases not matched to a gene: 6. The CDR3 contains 15 residues. Germline CDR1 is PRHDT and CDR2 is FYEKMQ (reference sequence). This CDR3 reads CASSLGTQGAHGYTF. The CDR3, as DNA: TGTGCCAGCAGCTTAGGAACCCAGGGGGCTCATGGCTACACCTTC.

This clonotype was counted a few times. V gene TRBV15 combines with J gene TRBJ2-1, with D tentatively TRBD2 (6 bases). The germline V gene encodes CDR1 LNHNV and CDR2 YYDKDF (reference sequence). The CDR3 loop spans 20 amino acids. The V end lost 3 bases, the J end lost 1 base, and 25 bases lay between the germline ends. DNA of the CDR3: TGTGCCACCAGCAGCGGGCCCCTAGGTTCCGGGACTCAATCCTACAATGAGCAGTTCTTC. Its protein product is CATSSGPLGSGTQSYNEQFF.

In its sample, this clonotype was seen a few times. The rearrangement joins TRBV12-5 to TRBJ2-5; D may be TRBD2 (6 bases). The CDR3 is 16 residues long. The germline gives CDR1 LGHNT, CDR2 FRNRAP. Trimming took 6 bases from V and 5 from J, leaving 22 bases between them. The chain's CDR3 is CASGPPTSTPGETQYF. CDR3 nucleotide sequence: TGTGCTAGTGGCCCGCCCACTAGCACCCCGGGGGAGACCCAGTACTTC.

This clonotype was found many times. The chain joins TRBV4-3 to TRBJ1-1, with D unresolved. The V gene lost 1 base and the J gene lost 6 bases, with 12 bases spanning the gap. This CDR3 has 14 residues. Germline V gene data show CDR1 as LGHNA and CDR2 as YSLEER. This chain's CDR3 is CASSQVTVESEAFF. The DNA for the CDR3 is TGCGCCAGCAGCCAAGTTACAGTCGAATCTGAAGCTTTCTTT.

The rearrangement uses TRBV30 and TRBJ2-3; no firm D call. The germline CDR1 and CDR2 sequences are GTSNPN and SVGIG (reference sequence). V gave up 0 bases and J gave up 1 base, with 8 bases separating them. The CDR3 is 14 residues long. This CDR3 is CAWSVRVGTDTQYF. CDR3 coding DNA: TGTGCCTGGAGTGTACGGGTCGGCACAGATACGCAGTATTTT.

The table lists this clonotype with many counts. The chain's CDR3 is CASSAGQGAKTQYF. In nucleotides, the CDR3 is TGTGCCAGCAGCGCGGGACAGGGGGCGAAGACCCAGTACTTC. The genes are TRBV7-2 and TRBJ2-5; TRBD1 matches 12 bases. Germline assignment: CDR1 SGHTA and CDR2 FQGNSA. V was clipped by 5 bases and J by 6 bases; unmatched bases: 4. The CDR3 totals 14 residues.

This clonotype came up many times. The chain couples TRBV28 to TRBJ2-5; 7 nucleotides line up with TRBD1. The CDR3 has 13 amino acids. The germline V gene encodes CDR1 MDHEN and CDR2 SYDVKM. The V and J ends lost 6 bases and 5 bases, in that order; junction bases with no gene match: 6. This chain's CDR3 is CASSLDRVETQYF. CDR3 coding DNA: TGTGCCAGCAGCCTAGACAGGGTTGAGACCCAGTACTTC. The full variable domain, in which reference TRBV28 and TRBJ2-5 provide the parts outside the CDR3, is DVKVTQSSRYLVKRTGEKVFLECVQDMDHENMFWYRQDPGLGLRLIYFSYDVKMKEKGDIPEGYSVSREKKERFSLILESASTNQTSMYLCASSLDRVETQYFGPGTRLLVL.

This clonotype came up many times. The rearrangement joins TRBV10-3 to TRBJ2-7, with TRBD1 matching over 8 bases. The CDR3 loop spans 17 amino acids. V dropped 7 bases and J dropped 0; count of bases not matched to a gene: 14. Per the germline V gene, CDR1 is ENHRY and CDR2 is SYGVKD. This CDR3 reads CAINGQGPAASSYEQYF. For the CDR3, the DNA is TGTGCCATCAACGGACAGGGACCCGCCGCGAGCTCCTACGAGCAGTACTTC.

This clonotype showed up many times. CDR3 region: CSARDELRFLTEQFF. The CDR3 bases are TGCAGTGCTAGAGATGAACTAAGGTTCCTCACTGAGCAGTTCTTC. This chain joins TRBV20-1 and TRBJ2-1, with no clear D. The CDR3 loop spans 15 amino acids. Germline values: CDR1 DFQATT, CDR2 SNEGSKA (reference sequence). Between the trimmed V and J ends, which lost 0 bases and 9 bases, there was a span of 18 bases.

The sample holds a few counts of this clonotype. The chain combines TRBV20-1 with TRBJ1-1; no firm D call. CDR1 and CDR2 from the germline V gene are DFQATT and SNEGSKA (reference sequence). V lost 1 base and J lost 11, with 8 bases in between. This CDR3 contains 10 residues. The CDR3 sequence: CSARAPWAFF. The CDR3 coding sequence is TGCAGTGCTAGAGCTCCGTGGGCTTTCTTT.

At least ten counts were recorded for this clonotype. The chain joins TRBV20-1 to TRBJ2-5; D is unresolved. The ends were cut back, 2 bases at V and 2 bases at J, with 30 bases in the middle. The CDR3 loop spans 20 amino acids. Germline V lookup: CDR1 DFQATT, CDR2 SNEGSKA (reference sequence). The CDR3 here is CSARFRSPLAIPQNQETQYF. Here the CDR3 DNA reads TGCAGTGCTAGATTTCGGAGTCCACTCGCAATTCCTCAAAATCAAGAGACCCAGTACTTC.

This rearrangement joins TRBV9 to TRBJ2-7; possibly TRBD1 or TRBD2 for D (6 bases each). The germline V gene has CDR1 SGDLS and CDR2 YYNGEE. The CDR3 runs 15 residues. Deletions cut 0 bases from V and 2 bases from J, with 12 bases between. The CDR3 loop reads CASSVGGDTAYEQYF. The CDR3, as DNA: TGTGCCAGCAGCGTAGGGGGGGACACAGCCTACGAGCAGTACTTC. Full variable domain (missing parts from reference TRBV9 and TRBJ2-7): DSGVTQTPKHLITATGQRVTLRCSPRSGDLSVYWYQQSLDQGLQFLIQYYNGEERAKGNILERFSAQQFPDLHSELNLSSLELGDSALYFCASSVGGDTAYEQYFGPGTRLTVT.

This clonotype was counted only a few times. The chain joins TRBV7-9 to TRBJ1-4, with 10 bases aligning to TRBD1. This CDR3 spans 14 amino acids. J gave up 8 bases and V 5 bases, and 5 bases lay outside the gene matches. CDR1 is SEHNR and CDR2 is FQNEAQ in the germline V gene (reference sequence). The DNA of the CDR3 is TGTGCCAGCAGCAAAGGGACAGGGGACGAAAAACTGTTTTTT. Protein sequence: CASSKGTGDEKLFF. The full variable domain, rest sourced from reference TRBV7-9 and TRBJ1-4, is DTGVSQNPRHKITKRGQNVTFRCDPISEHNRLYWYRQTLGQGPEFLTYFQNEAQLEKSRLLSDRFSAERPKGSFSTLEIQRTEQGDSAMYLCASSKGTGDEKLFFGSGTQLSVL.

The chain uses TRBV20-1 and TRBJ2-1, with D perhaps TRBD2 (5 bases). Trimming stripped 5 bases from V and 0 bases from J, with 11 bases between. The germline gives CDR1 DFQATT, CDR2 SNEGSKA (reference sequence). This CDR3 has 14 residues. In nucleotides, the CDR3 is TGCAGTGCTGTAAGTACTAGCTCCTACAATGAGCAGTTCTTC. This codes for CSAVSTSSYNEQFF.

The chain links TRBV6-2 or TRBV6-3 to TRBJ2-5; no clear D gene. Germline CDR1 MNHEY, CDR2 SVGEGT. CDR3 length equals 13 residues. Deletions cut 0 bases from V and 0 bases from J, with 2 bases between. CDR3 nucleotide sequence: TGTGCCAGCAGTTACTCGTACCAAGAGACCCAGTACTTC. Translated: CASSYSYQETQYF.

This clonotype was detected only a few times. The chain is built from TRBV6-1 and TRBJ2-7, with D possibly matching TRBD1 (6 bases). Germline V lookup: CDR1 MNHNS, CDR2 SASEGT. V gave up 6 bases and J gave up 3 bases, with 15 bases separating them. The CDR3 consists of 14 residues. CDR3 DNA sequence: TGTGCCAGCAGGCCTCCGGGACAACTCTACGAGCAGTACTTC. It encodes CASRPPGQLYEQYF.

This clonotype was counted a few times. This rearrangement joins TRBV28 to TRBJ2-1; 10 bases are shared with TRBD2. Germline loops: CDR1 MDHEN, CDR2 SYDVKM. The CDR3 length is 16 residues. Trimming cost V 5 bases and J 0 bases; bases outside gene matches: 4. The CDR3 spells CASSLLAGDSYNEQFF. The CDR3 nucleotides read TGTGCCAGCAGTCTCCTAGCGGGGGACTCCTACAATGAGCAGTTCTTC.

The chain couples TRBV29-1 to TRBJ2-5; TRBD1 is a possible D gene (6 bases). Germline-derived CDR1 and CDR2 are SQVTM and ANQGSEA. The V and J ends lost 0 bases and 0 bases respectively, with 11 bases between them. The CDR3 loop spans 15 amino acids. CDR3 region: CSVEDSGTHQETQYF. CDR3 nucleotide sequence: TGCAGCGTTGAAGACTCCGGGACACACCAAGAGACCCAGTACTTC.